This T cell receptor beta chain was documented in a study of T cells after yellow fever vaccination. TCRdb reprocessed the 5' RACE reads via MiXCR and lists one record per CDR3 protein. The repertoire has around 530,000 distinct CDR3 sequences, roughly 17% of them found once; the top ten carry 15% to 20%. General study findings and limits: The study re-detected most primary-vaccination clones after the booster (around 96% CD4, roughly 91% CD8).

This clonotype has a handful of counts. Its specificity is unknown. V lost 8 bases to trimming and J lost 3 bases, with 6 bases between them. The CDR3 is 11 amino acids. The germline V gene encodes CDR1 MNHEY and CDR2 SVGAGI. The sequenced sample was PBMCs, obtained 4 to 6 days after the first yellow fever vaccination. The V and J genes are TRBV6-5 and TRBJ2-3, with D possibly matching TRBD2 (5 bases). The clonotype originates from a young man who received the YFV17D yellow fever vaccine. CDR3 sequence reads: CASGGTDTQYF. The CDR3 DNA reads TGTGCCAGCGGAGGAACAGATACGCAGTATTTT.